The 26 T cell receptor beta chains presented below share a single source sample, sequenced in a study of control samples from healthy donors and cancer patients. TCRdb keeps only in-frame clones here, not all; method: immunoSEQ multiplex PCR. The sample lists some 410,000 clones; more than 80% were seen once. Sequencing input: PBMCs. The receptors were gathered from a man aged 40-49 years with head and neck cancer.

This clone has more than one count but fewer than ten. V gene TRBV3-1 (or the pseudogene TRBV3-2) combines with J gene TRBJ2-7; TRBD1 agrees at 8 bases. V was clipped by 4 bases and J by 3 bases; unmatched bases: 5. Germline CDR1 and CDR2: LGHDT and YNNKEL (reference sequence). CDR3 length: 14 amino acids. CDR3 region: CASSPRTGGYEQYF. The CDR3 bases are TGTGCCAGCAGCCCCCGAACAGGGGGCTACGAGCAGTACTTC.

The rearrangement joins TRBV15 to TRBJ1-3; 7 bases align to TRBD1. The length of the CDR3 is 16 residues. V lost 1 base and J lost 1; bases outside the gene matches: 4. Germline CDR1 and CDR2: LNHNV and YYDKDF (reference sequence). This chain's CDR3 is CATSRGGTESGNTIYF. In DNA, the CDR3 is TGTGCCACCAGCAGAGGGGGGACAGAGTCTGGAAACACCATATATTTT.

This clone was counted a single time. CDR3: CASSFFPGQDTEAFF. CDR3 sequence (DNA): TGTGCCAGCAGCTTTTTTCCAGGGCAGGACACTGAAGCTTTCTTT. This rearrangement joins TRBV7-8 to TRBJ1-1; the D gene is possibly TRBD1 (5 bases). CDR1 and CDR2 from the germline V gene are SGHVS and FQNEAQ. The CDR3 covers 15 residues. V shed 3 bases and J shed 3 bases, with 14 bases lying between them.

In this sample, this clone turned up once. This chain uses TRBV27 with TRBJ1-2; TRBD1 matches 9 bases. Per the germline V gene, CDR1 is MNHEY and CDR2 is SMNVEV (reference sequence). This CDR3 comprises 13 residues. Germline trimming cut 5 bases from V and 7 bases from J; bases unmatched to any gene: 5. Written as DNA, the CDR3 is TGTGCCAGCAGTCGGACAGGGGTTGGTGGCTACACCTTC. It encodes CASSRTGVGGYTF.

This chain connects TRBV5-4 to TRBJ1-1; no firm D call. CDR3 length equals 16 residues. From germline, CDR1 is SGHNT and CDR2 YYREEE (reference sequence). Trimming took 3 bases from V and 5 from J, leaving 20 bases between them. CDR3 loop: CASSSANRGMVTEAFF. The CDR3 region has the DNA TGTGCCAGCAGCTCCGCGAACAGAGGTATGGTTACTGAAGCTTTCTTT.

The chain combines TRBV28 with TRBJ2-7; 9 bases map to TRBD1. Germline values: CDR1 MDHEN, CDR2 SYDVKM. CDR3 length: 16 residues. J gave up 3 bases and V 5 bases, and 11 bases lay outside the gene matches. CDR3 in amino acids: CASSPPGTGRNYEQYF. CDR3 bases: TGTGCCAGCAGTCCCCCCGGGACAGGGCGAAACTACGAGCAGTACTTC.

The rearrangement links TRBV28 to TRBJ1-1, with TRBD1 matching over 7 bases. Germline V gives CDR1 MDHEN, CDR2 SYDVKM. The V gene end was trimmed by 10 bases and the J gene end by 4 bases; junction bases not matched to a gene: 12. The CDR3 contains 14 residues. The CDR3 loop reads CATETDREATEAFF. The CDR3 DNA follows: TGTGCCACAGAGACTGACAGGGAGGCCACTGAAGCTTTCTTT.

V and J are TRBV6-5 and TRBJ2-7, with 10 positions matching TRBD2. CDR1 is MNHEY and CDR2 is SVGAGI in the germline V gene. The CDR3 has 15 amino acids. Germline trimming cut 6 bases from V and 3 bases from J; bases unmatched to any gene: 8. CDR3 coding DNA: TGTGCCAGCAGCCGAGCAGCGGGGGGGAACTACGAGCAGTACTTC. Translated, it gives CASSRAAGGNYEQYF.

Only one count was recorded for this clone. The V call is TRBV7-2, the J call TRBJ2-5; 7 positions match TRBD1. The V gene's germline CDR1 is SGHTA and CDR2 FQGNSA. There are 15 residues in the CDR3. V lost 5 bases to trimming and J lost 5 bases; unmatched junction nucleotides: 11. CDR3 nucleotide sequence: TGTGCCAGCAGCCCCGTTGCAGGGGGATCGGAGACCCAGTACTTC. This codes for CASSPVAGGSETQYF.

This chain links TRBV28 with TRBJ2-7; 8 nucleotides agree with TRBD1. Germline V gives CDR1 MDHEN, CDR2 SYDVKM. CDR3 length: 15 residues. Trimming took 3 bases from V and 4 from J; bases not matched to a gene: 8. The CDR3 DNA is TGTGCCAGCAGTTTTTGGGCAGGGGGCGATTACGAGCAGTACTTC. It is translated as CASSFWAGGDYEQYF.

Concerning this clone: Different DNA sequences within this sample yield the same CDR3. The rearrangement joins TRBV6-5 to TRBJ1-1; 7 bases match TRBD1. The V gene's germline CDR1 is MNHEY and CDR2 SVGAGI. Trimming removed 6 bases from V and 3 bases from J; junction bases left unmatched: 1. The CDR3 consists of 12 residues. The DNA of the CDR3 is TGTGCCAGCAGCAGGGGGGACACTGAAGCTTTCTTT. Translated, it gives CASSRGDTEAFF.

This sequence joins TRBV7-2 and TRBJ1-2; D gene ambiguous. Germline values: CDR1 SGHTA, CDR2 FQGNSA. The CDR3 has 12 residues. The germline V and J ends were trimmed by 1 base and 7 bases, with 7 bases remaining between them. In nucleotides, the CDR3 is TGTGCCAGCAGCTTAGAGTTCGGTGGCTACACCTTC. Its protein is CASSLEFGGYTF.

The genes are TRBV7-8 and TRBJ1-1; 11 bases agree with TRBD1. Per germline, CDR1 SGHVS and CDR2 FQNEAQ. The CDR3 runs to 16 residues. The J segment lost 4 bases and the V segment lost 1 base, leaving 5 bases of the junction unmatched. CDR3 DNA sequence: TGTGCCAGCAGCTTAGGGACAGGGGGCTTGGGCACTGAAGCTTTCTTT. This sequence encodes CASSLGTGGLGTEAFF.

The chain recombines TRBV20-1 with TRBJ1-5; D not resolved. Germline loops: CDR1 DFQATT, CDR2 SNEGSKA (reference sequence). CDR3 length equals 9 residues. The V and J ends lost 3 bases and 11 bases respectively, with 5 bases between them. Written as DNA, the CDR3 is TGCAGTGCTAGTCCCTCCCAGCATTTT. Residues: CSASPSQHF.

This chain uses TRBV6-5 with TRBJ2-1; D uncertain. V was clipped by 1 base and J by 1 base, with 5 bases between them. The CDR3 loop spans 14 amino acids. Germline loops: CDR1 MNHEY, CDR2 SVGAGI. In nucleotides, the CDR3 is TGTGCCAGCAGTTACTTGGTTTCCTACAATGAGCAGTTCTTC. Translation gives CASSYLVSYNEQFF.

The rearrangement uses TRBV28 and TRBJ1-4; a weak D match, TRBD1 (5 bases). The CDR3 has 16 residues. CDR1 is MDHEN, CDR2 SYDVKM, per germline. V gave up 2 bases and J gave up 0 bases, with 10 bases separating them. The CDR3 here is CASSLSGAPTNEKLFF. In DNA, the CDR3 is TGTGCCAGCAGTTTAAGCGGGGCACCAACTAATGAAAAACTGTTTTTT.

The CDR3 protein is CASSQDATGTNEKLFF. The CDR3 nucleotides are TGCGCCAGCAGTCAGGACGCCACCGGCACTAATGAAAAACTGTTTTTT. The chain couples TRBV23-1 to TRBJ1-4; D is ambiguous. TRBV23-1 carries the ORF label, with uncertain function. V lost 3 bases and J 2 bases, leaving 13 bases between the germline ends. The CDR3 runs to 16 residues.

This rearrangement joins TRBV5-1 to TRBJ2-2; D uncertain. Per the germline V gene, CDR1 is SGHRS and CDR2 is YFSETQ. V lost 0 bases, J lost 6 bases, and 12 bases lay in between. CDR3 size: 15 residues. In nucleotides, the CDR3 is TGCGCCAGCAGCTTGGCCAATTGGGCGGCCGGGGAGCTGTTTTTT. This encodes CASSLANWAAGELFF.

The chain combines TRBV6-4 with TRBJ2-1; TRBD1 or TRBD2 may be the D gene (5 bases each). Trimming took off 6 bases at V and 6 bases at J, with 18 bases between the two ends. Germline CDR1 MRHNA, CDR2 SNTAGT. CDR3 size: 15 residues. The DNA of the CDR3 is TGTGCCAGCAGCGAGGGGCTAGCCGAAGGCAATGAGCAGTTCTTC. Protein product: CASSEGLAEGNEQFF.

This clone came up once. The chain couples TRBV30 to TRBJ1-3, with no clear D. Trimming left V 2 bases short and J 2 bases short, with 7 bases between. The CDR3 consists of 13 residues. Germline CDR1 reads GTSNPN; CDR2 reads SVGIG (reference sequence). The CDR3 DNA sequence: TGTGCCTGGAGTAGCAGGCCTGGAAACACCATATATTTT. This codes for CAWSSRPGNTIYF.

The chain couples TRBV18 to TRBJ1-2; unclear D gene. This CDR3 region has 15 residues. Between the trimmed V and J ends, which lost 3 bases and 4 bases, there was a span of 15 bases. CDR1 and CDR2 from the germline V gene are KGHSH and LQKENI. CDR3 DNA sequence: TGTGCCAGCTCACCCGTGGCCGGGGAGCCCTATGGCTACACCTTC. Amino acid sequence: CASSPVAGEPYGYTF.

The genes are TRBV5-8 and TRBJ1-4; 10 nucleotides align to TRBD1. This CDR3 spans 17 amino acids. The germline gives CDR1 SGHTS, CDR2 YDEGEE. Unmatched junction bases numbered 12, after V lost 2 bases and J lost 8 bases. CDR3 nucleotides: TGTGCCAGCAGCTTAACATGGGGGACAGGGGTCGAAGAAAAACTGTTTTTT. Protein product: CASSLTWGTGVEEKLFF.

V gene TRBV18 combines with J gene TRBJ1-1; D remains unclear. Trimming shortened V by 6 bases and J by 2 bases, and 10 bases separated the two germline ends. The CDR3 runs to 13 residues. Germline V lookup: CDR1 KGHSH, CDR2 LQKENI. In DNA form, the CDR3 reads TGTGCCAGCTCGCTAGAGATTAACACTGAAGCTTTCTTT. It translates to CASSLEINTEAFF.

The V and J genes are TRBV6-2 or TRBV6-3 and TRBJ1-1; TRBD1 agrees at 12 bases. The V gene's germline CDR1 is MNHEY and CDR2 SVGEGT. The V and J ends lost 2 bases and 4 bases, in that order; junction bases with no gene match: 5. This CDR3 has 16 residues. CDR3 protein: CASSYGTGGAGTEAFF. The DNA of the CDR3 is TGTGCCAGCAGTTACGGGACAGGGGGCGCGGGCACTGAAGCTTTCTTT.

The rearrangement links TRBV7-6 to TRBJ2-7; tentatively, D is TRBD1 or TRBD2 (5 bases each). The CDR3 loop spans 12 amino acids. The germline V gene encodes CDR1 SGHVS and CDR2 FNYEAQ. V gave up 2 bases and J gave up 7 bases, with 9 bases separating them. The CDR3 region is CASSLIREEQYF. DNA of the CDR3: TGTGCCAGCAGCTTAATCAGGGAGGAGCAGTACTTC.

The CDR3 DNA sequence: TGTGCCAGTAGTAATCGGGATAGGGGGCTTTCCTACGAGCAGTACTTC. It encodes CASSNRDRGLSYEQYF. V usage is TRBV19 and J usage is TRBJ2-7; 7 positions match TRBD1. J lost 1 base, V lost 4 bases, and 10 bases had no gene match. The CDR3 is 16 amino acids. Per the germline V gene, CDR1 is LNHDA and CDR2 is SQIVND (reference sequence).